The table lists the clone carrying this TCR beta chain with many counts. As yet, its antigen is unknown. The CDR3 runs 13 residues. The V gene lost 4 bases and the J gene lost 4 bases, with 9 bases spanning the gap. Germline V gives CDR1 LGHNA, CDR2 YSLEER. RNA was extracted and reverse transcribed into cDNA as the sequencing template. Sequenced by immunoSEQ multiplex PCR; TCRdb stores in-frame clones only, minus some. The table includes 200,000 to 250,000 clones, 50% to 60% detected once. This record belongs to a study of CD8+ T cells in alopecia areata. Study details: The study gave tofacitinib for 6 to 18 months, then 6 months off drug. Study observations and caveats: Affected lesional scalp, above all in alopecia totalis/universalis, was more clonal than normal scalp. Many expanded lesional clones remained in scalp and blood on tofacitinib.

Treatment defined: oral pan-JAK inhibitor, 5-10 mg twice daily. PBMC-derived CD4+ and CD8+ T cells were sorted. The sample consisted of CD4+ T cells sorted from blood, taken at week 4, from a patient treated with tofacitinib. The clonotype comes from a human donor with alopecia areata. The chain combines TRBV4-3 with TRBJ2-3; no clear D. In DNA, the CDR3 is TGCGCCAGCAGCCCGCGGAAAGCAGATACGCAGTATTTT. Residues: CASSPRKADTQYF.